These T cell receptor beta chains were read from a single sample in a study of identical twins. TCRdb re-called the 5' RACE reads through MiXCR, storing one row per CDR3 protein. The repertoire holds around 470,000 distinct CDR3 sequences, with 13% to 15% as singletons. These same records also appear under a second study, on yellow fever vaccine responses in identical twins.

Sequencing was carried out using CD4+ T cells sorted from blood. The receptor source for this set is a woman aged 18-29 years in good health. CDR3s include the opening cysteine and the closing phenylalanine or tryptophan. The D gene is left open where the match is weak. Size values are once, few and many counts, or a class for expanded clones, and some rows have none.

21	TRBJ2-2	.	TRBV12-5	.	CASGLVEGTLNPPLNTGELFF	TGTGCTAGTGGTTTGGTAGAAGGGACCCTTAACCCCCCTTTGAACACCGGGGAGCTGTTTTTT
14	TRBJ2-1	.	TRBV10-1	.	CASSDLKGPNEQFF	TGCGCCAGCAGTGACCTCAAGGGCCCCAATGAGCAGTTCTTC
15	TRBJ2-1	.	TRBV6-2/TRBV6-3	few	CASSQDSYSYNEQFF	TGTGCCAGCAGTCAAGACAGTTACTCCTACAATGAGCAGTTCTTC
15	TRBJ2-5	.	TRBV5-1	many	CASCIGDRDQETQYF	TGCGCCAGCTGTATAGGGGACCGAGACCAAGAGACCCAGTACTTC
15	TRBJ2-5	.	TRBV5-6	many	CASSWSTLRQETQYF	TGTGCCAGCAGCTGGTCTACACTTCGACAAGAGACCCAGTACTTC
17	TRBJ1-2	.	TRBV11-2	.	CASSLDSTGSTFYGYTF	TGTGCCAGCAGCTTAGATTCGACCGGGTCCACCTTTTATGGCTACACCTTC
14	TRBJ2-5	TRBD2	TRBV14	.	CASSLNLAGATQYF	TGTGCCAGCAGCTTGAATCTAGCGGGAGCTACCCAGTACTTC
15	TRBJ2-3	TRBD2	TRBV20-1	.	CSARGASGRADTQYF	TGCAGTGCTAGAGGGGCTAGCGGGAGGGCTGATACGCAGTATTTT
13	TRBJ2-7	.	TRBV2	.	CASSGVRGYEQYF	TGTGCCAGCAGTGGGGTCAGAGGTTACGAGCAGTACTTC
16	TRBJ2-5	TRBD2	TRBV15	many	CATSKETSGSGETQYF	TGTGCCACCAGCAAGGAGACTAGCGGGAGTGGGGAGACCCAGTACTTC
15	TRBJ2-4	.	TRBV18	.	CASSPMILAKNIQYF	TGTGCCAGCTCACCCATGATACTAGCCAAAAACATTCAGTACTTC
16	TRBJ2-3	TRBD1	TRBV7-9	.	CASSFDPGQGTDTQYF	TGTGCCAGCAGCTTTGATCCGGGACAGGGGACAGATACGCAGTATTTT
14	TRBJ2-5	.	TRBV28	few	CASSRGLRVETQYF	TGTGCCAGCAGCCGAGGCCTCCGAGTAGAGACCCAGTACTTC
14	TRBJ2-7	TRBD2	TRBV28	few	CASRPGLAVFEQYF	TGTGCCAGCAGACCGGGACTAGCGGTTTTCGAGCAGTACTTC
15	TRBJ2-5	TRBD1	TRBV12-3/TRBV12-4	few	CASRSGTGGWETQYF	TGTGCCAGCAGGTCCGGGACAGGGGGCTGGGAGACCCAGTACTTC
14	TRBJ2-1	.	TRBV5-1	many	CASSPEELGNEQFF	TGCGCCAGCAGCCCAGAGGAGTTGGGCAATGAGCAGTTCTTC
12	TRBJ2-7	.	TRBV6-5	.	CASRSGVSEQYF	TGTGCCAGCAGGTCGGGGGTAAGCGAGCAGTACTTC
16	TRBJ2-6	.	TRBV5-1	few	CASSRGLDSGANVLTF	TGCGCCAGCAGTCGGGGGCTAGACTCTGGGGCCAACGTCCTGACTTTC
15	TRBJ2-7	TRBD2	TRBV7-2	few	CASSSTSGGWDEQYF	TGTGCCAGCAGCTCAACTAGCGGGGGCTGGGACGAGCAGTACTTC
15	TRBJ1-6	TRBD1	TRBV12-3/TRBV12-4	.	CASSKTTGGPSPLHF	TGTGCCAGCAGTAAAACAACAGGGGGCCCTTCACCCCTCCACTTT
18	TRBJ2-7	TRBD2	TRBV5-1	many	CASSLLASGSVSTYEQYF	TGCGCCAGCAGCTTGTTGGCTAGCGGGAGCGTATCCACCTACGAGCAGTACTTC
16	TRBJ2-5	TRBD1	TRBV4-2	once	CASSQEEGARQETQYF	TGTGCCAGCAGCCAAGAAGAGGGGGCGAGGCAAGAGACCCAGTACTTC
17	TRBJ2-3	.	TRBV28	.	CASSSGPITISADTQYF	TGTGCCAGCAGTTCGGGACCAATCACCATTTCCGCAGATACGCAGTATTTT
13	TRBJ1-5	.	TRBV28	once	CASNGGMGQPQHF	TGTGCCAGCAACGGGGGGATGGGGCAGCCCCAGCATTTT
12	TRBJ2-7	.	TRBV10-3	.	CAISDQRYEQYF	TGTGCCATCAGTGATCAGCGCTACGAGCAGTACTTC
16	TRBJ2-7	TRBD2	TRBV27	.	CAWCRPGTSGHYEQYF	TGTGCCTGGTGCCGCCCGGGGACTAGCGGGCACTACGAGCAGTACTTC
17	TRBJ2-5	TRBD2	TRBV12-3/TRBV12-4	.	CASSFRLAGGDQETQYF	TGTGCCAGCAGTTTTAGACTAGCGGGAGGTGATCAAGAGACCCAGTACTTC